This entry concerns a single TCR beta chain. Trimming removed 0 bases at V and 6 bases at J, with 9 bases between. Germline loops: CDR1 SGHNT, CDR2 YYREEE (reference sequence). CDR3 length: 13 residues. The data originate from a study of blood T cell repertoires in COVID-19. In the study overall: The samples span acute and convalescent COVID-19 from the United States, Italy and Spain.

Assay used: immunoSEQ multiplex PCR; TCRdb lists only in-frame clones, some missing. The sample lists some 260,000 clones; roughly 87% were seen once. The source material was peripheral blood. The V gene is TRBV5-4, the J gene TRBJ1-2; D not certain. This receptor was obtained from a man aged 18 to 35 with active or convalescent COVID-19. The CDR3 loop is CASSLVGVNGYTF. The CDR3 nucleotides read TGTGCCAGCAGCTTGGTCGGGGTTAATGGCTACACCTTC.